Following are 10 T cell receptor beta chains from one sample sequenced in a study of cytomegalovirus exposure and HLA in healthy donors (TCRdb year 2017). The library came from the immunoSEQ multiplex PCR assay. For the multiplex PCR, a mixture combining 60 forward primers for TCR Vbeta segments and 13 reverse primers for TCR Jbeta segments was used. TCRdb holds this immuneACCESS table with in-frame rearrangements only. Some clones are missing; in checked studies, unresolved V genes explain under half, and the rest has no known cause. The sample contains fewer than 250,000 clones, roughly 80% of them found a single time. Of the sample, about 3% is held by the ten largest clones. The sequencing input was PBMCs. Receptors were obtained from a man aged 25-40 years in good health and CMV-seronegative.

The J gene is TRBJ2-2, the V gene TRBV5-1; 12 positions match TRBD1. The CDR3 is made up of 17 amino acids. The V gene's germline CDR1 is SGHRS and CDR2 YFSETQ. V lost 5 bases to trimming and J lost 0 bases; unmatched junction nucleotides: 5. The CDR3 DNA reads TGCGCCAGCAGACCGGGACAGGGGGCCACGAACACCGGGGAGCTGTTTTTT. The encoded protein is CASRPGQGATNTGELFF.

The chain carries TRBV7-9 and TRBJ1-5, with TRBD1 matching over 8 bases. The CDR3 extends over 19 amino acids. Germline CDR1 SEHNR, CDR2 FQNEAQ (reference sequence). J lost 5 bases, V lost 5 bases, and 20 bases had no gene match. The CDR3 DNA sequence: TGTGCCAGCAGCAACGGAGGGGGCGACAGGGGCTCTCGAGATCAGCCCCAGCATTTT. Translating it yields CASSNGGGDRGSRDQPQHF.

This clone was observed once. This sequence joins TRBV28 and TRBJ2-5; a possible D gene is TRBD1 (6 bases). V lost 5 bases and J 11 bases, leaving 12 bases between the germline ends. CDR3 length equals 11 residues. Germline V gene lookup returns CDR1 MDHEN and CDR2 SYDVKM. This chain's CDR3 is CASSTKGEQYF. In DNA, the CDR3 is TGTGCCAGCAGTACAAAGGGGGAGCAGTACTTC. Together with reference TRBV28 and TRBJ2-5, the CDR3 gives the full variable domain: DVKVTQSSRYLVKRTGEKVFLECVQDMDHENMFWYRQDPGLGLRLIYFSYDVKMKEKGDIPEGYSVSREKKERFSLILESASTNQTSMYLCASSTKGEQYFGPGTRLLVL.

The V gene is TRBV7-8, the J gene TRBJ1-3, with TRBD1 as a possible D gene (5 bases). Between the trimmed V and J ends, which lost 3 bases and 0 bases, there was a span of 24 bases. The CDR3 is 20 residues long. Germline CDR1 and CDR2: SGHVS and FQNEAQ. The CDR3 bases are TGTGCCAGCAGCTTCAATACTGGGGCCCAATCCGCAAACTCTGGAAACACCATATATTTT. This codes for CASSFNTGAQSANSGNTIYF. The full variable domain, its missing parts supplied by reference TRBV7-8 and TRBJ1-3, is GAGVSQSPRYKVAKRGQDVALRCDPISGHVSLFWYQQALGQGPEFLTYFQNEAQLDKSGLPSDRFFAERPEGSVSTLKIQRTQQEDSAVYLCASSFNTGAQSANSGNTIYFGEGSWLTVV.

The chain links TRBV2 to TRBJ1-2, with a tentative D call TRBD1 (6 bases). V was trimmed by 6 bases and J by 4 bases, leaving 12 bases between them. Germline lookup yields CDR1 SNHLY and CDR2 FYNNEI. CDR3 length: 13 residues. CDR3 sequence reads: CASSPRDTYGYTF. DNA of the CDR3: TGTGCCAGCAGCCCCCGGGACACCTATGGCTACACCTTC.

The chain has TRBV5-1 and TRBJ2-1, with a weak D call TRBD1 (7 bases). Trimming stripped 2 bases from V and 8 bases from J, with 14 bases between. The germline gives CDR1 SGHRS, CDR2 YFSETQ. The CDR3 runs 14 residues. The CDR3: CASSFRQGGDEQFF. The CDR3 DNA sequence: TGCGCCAGCAGCTTTCGGCAGGGGGGAGATGAGCAGTTCTTC.

J is TRBJ2-1 and V is TRBV7-3; 10 bases agree with TRBD2. V shed 3 bases and J 2 bases; nucleotides not matched to a gene: 4. Germline V gene sequence: CDR1 SGHTA, CDR2 FQGTGA. The CDR3 totals 16 residues. This CDR3 reads CASSLTSGLAYNEQFF. As DNA, the CDR3 is TGTGCCAGCAGCTTGACTAGCGGGCTGGCCTACAATGAGCAGTTCTTC.

This clone turned up a few times. J is TRBJ1-3 and V is TRBV6-4; no firm D call. The CDR3 extends over 11 amino acids. Trimming removed 6 bases at V and 4 bases at J, with 4 bases between. Germline-derived CDR1 and CDR2 are MRHNA and SNTAGT. CDR3 DNA sequence: TGTGCCAGCAGACAGGGAAACACCATATATTTT. Amino acids: CASRQGNTIYF.

The rearrangement joins TRBV7-2 to TRBJ2-3; 8 bases are a match to TRBD1. Germline V gene sequence: CDR1 SGHTA, CDR2 FQGNSA. CDR3 length equals 14 residues. J was trimmed by 8 bases and V by 5 bases; bases with no gene match: 9. The CDR3 sequence: CASSQPGQDRTQYF. CDR3 in DNA: TGTGCCAGCAGCCAGCCGGGACAGGATCGTACGCAGTATTTT.

The DNA of the CDR3 is TGTGCCAGCGCCCGACAGGGGATGAACACTGAAGCTTTCTTT. This sequence encodes CASARQGMNTEAFF. V gene TRBV7-9 combines with J gene TRBJ1-1; 8 positions agree with TRBD1. The V gene end was trimmed by 8 bases and the J gene end by 0 bases; junction bases not matched to a gene: 5. The germline gives CDR1 SEHNR, CDR2 FQNEAQ (reference sequence). The CDR3 runs 14 residues.